These 14 T cell receptor beta chains were all obtained from the same sample, sequenced in a study of T cell changes during pregnancy in multiple sclerosis. Produced via immunoSEQ multiplex PCR; TCRdb's table is partial and in-frame only. The profile covers tens of thousands of clones, with around 91% appearing a single time and under 0.75% taken by the ten largest. Sequenced here: CD4+ T cells from peripheral blood mononuclear cells, sampled in the second trimester of pregnancy. The receptors stem from a female donor in good health, enrolled as a control in a pregnancy study.

This chain links TRBV2 with TRBJ2-7; 9 bases align to TRBD1. Germline V CDR1 and CDR2: SNHLY, FYNNEI. J lost 5 bases, V lost 6 bases, and 2 bases had no gene match. This CDR3 spans 12 amino acids. The CDR3 coding sequence is TGTGCCAGCAGGGACAGGGGCAACGAGCAGTACTTC. Translating it yields CASRDRGNEQYF.

Only one count was recorded for this clone. V usage is TRBV5-8 and J usage is TRBJ2-5; TRBD1 might be the D (6 bases). Per the germline V gene, CDR1 is SGHTS and CDR2 is YDEGEE. V gave up 3 bases and J gave up 12 bases, with 9 bases separating them. This CDR3 spans 10 amino acids. The CDR3: CASSSGTKYF. The CDR3 DNA follows: TGTGCCAGCAGCTCCGGGACAAAGTACTTC. The full variable domain, with the rest looked up from reference TRBV5-8 and TRBJ2-5, is EAGVTQSPTHLIKTRGQQATLRCSPISGHTSVYWYQQALGLGLQFLLWYDEGEERNRGNFPPRFSGRQFPNYSSELNVNALELEDSALYLCASSSGTKYFGPGTRLLVL.

The chain combines TRBV5-6 with TRBJ1-1; D is unresolved. Trimming took off 3 bases at V and 5 bases at J, with 11 bases between the two ends. Germline CDR1 is SGHDT and CDR2 is YYEEEE. The CDR3 runs to 13 residues. The DNA for the CDR3 is TGTGCCAGCAGCTCCGGCGTGAGGACTGAAGCTTTCTTT. Translation gives CASSSGVRTEAFF.

The V gene is TRBV7-6, the J gene TRBJ1-1, with 8 bases identical to TRBD1. Germline CDR1 reads SGHVS; CDR2 reads FNYEAQ. This CDR3 has 13 residues. V was pared by 6 bases and J by 7 bases, with 7 bases of the junction left unmatched. The DNA of the CDR3 is TGTGCCAGCAGTCTACAGGGGGGGGTTGAAGCTTTCTTT. Translation: CASSLQGGVEAFF.

This clone came up once. The chain employs TRBV7-2 and TRBJ1-2; maybe TRBD1 (6 bases). Per the germline V gene, CDR1 is SGHTA and CDR2 is FQGNSA. V lost 1 base and J 8 bases, leaving 11 bases between the germline ends. The CDR3 is 13 residues long. The CDR3 nucleotides read TGTGCCAGCAGCTTAGGGACAGCCGGAGGCTACACCTTC. This encodes CASSLGTAGGYTF.

The CDR3 sequence is CASSRTGQARRTQYF. The CDR3 coding sequence is TGTGCCAGCAGTAGAACCGGACAGGCCCGTCGGACCCAGTACTTC. The rearrangement links TRBV6-5 to TRBJ2-5; 7 bases are shared with TRBD1. The germline V gene encodes CDR1 MNHEY and CDR2 SVGAGI. The CDR3 is 15 amino acids. Trimming cost V 5 bases and J 7 bases; bases outside gene matches: 13.

The chain joins TRBV7-9 to TRBJ2-7; 11 bases are a match to TRBD1. The CDR3 is made up of 15 amino acids. In germline, CDR1 is SEHNR, CDR2 FQNEAQ (reference sequence). The V gene end was trimmed by 5 bases and the J gene end by 2 bases; junction bases not matched to a gene: 5. The CDR3 reads CASSRGQGGTYEQYF. CDR3 in DNA: TGTGCCAGCAGCCGGGGACAGGGGGGCACCTACGAGCAGTACTTC.

The chain couples TRBV28 to TRBJ1-2, with D hard to call. The ends were cut back, 6 bases at V and 0 bases at J, with 8 bases in the middle. From germline, CDR1 is MDHEN and CDR2 SYDVKM. The CDR3 totals 13 residues. CDR3 sequence: CASSTGTNYGYTF. CDR3 coding DNA: TGTGCCAGCAGCACGGGGACTAACTATGGCTACACCTTC.

The rearrangement uses TRBV7-9 and TRBJ1-1; D unclear. CDR3 length: 12 amino acids. Trimming cost V 4 bases and J 1 base, with 4 bases left between them. CDR1 is SEHNR, CDR2 FQNEAQ, per germline (reference sequence). In DNA form, the CDR3 reads TGTGCCAGCAGCTCCTCGAACACTGAAGCTTTCTTT. Translating gives CASSSSNTEAFF.

This chain links TRBV28 with TRBJ1-1; 11 nucleotides match TRBD1. Unmatched junction bases numbered 6, after V lost 10 bases and J lost 2 bases. CDR1 is MDHEN, CDR2 SYDVKM, per germline. This CDR3 has 14 amino acids. Here the CDR3 reads CATGGTGGNTEAFF. CDR3 nucleotides: TGTGCCACGGGGGGGACAGGGGGTAACACTGAAGCTTTCTTT.

The chain has TRBV15 and TRBJ2-3; 7 bases line up with TRBD2. CDR1 and CDR2 from the germline V gene are LNHNV and YYDKDF (reference sequence). With V trimmed by 3 bases and J by 4 bases, 7 bases remained unmatched. The CDR3 spans 15 residues. Written as DNA, the CDR3 is TGTGCCACCAGCAGGCGCGAGACTAGCTCAGATACGCAGTATTTT. It encodes CATSRRETSSDTQYF.

The chain has TRBV4-3 and TRBJ2-1; TRBD2 matches 15 bases. This CDR3 is built from 18 residues. V shed 4 bases and J 7 bases; nucleotides not matched to a gene: 11. The V gene's germline CDR1 is LGHNA and CDR2 YSLEER. CDR3 sequence (DNA): TGCGCCAGCAGCCGGGGACTAGCGGGGGGTCAGGTGAAAAATGAGCAGTTCTTC. As protein: CASSRGLAGGQVKNEQFF.

The chain combines TRBV7-2 with TRBJ2-3, with 10 bases identical to TRBD2. This CDR3 has 15 residues. V was clipped by 5 bases and J by 3 bases; unmatched bases: 5. Germline lookup yields CDR1 SGHTA and CDR2 FQGNSA. The CDR3 DNA sequence: TGTGCCAGCAGCCCACAGGGACTAGCGACAGATACGCAGTATTTT. This sequence encodes CASSPQGLATDTQYF.

The genes are TRBV5-1 and TRBJ2-5; D perhaps matches TRBD2 (5 bases). Germline assignment: CDR1 SGHRS and CDR2 YFSETQ. V shed 5 bases and J shed 0 bases, with 29 bases lying between them. The CDR3 consists of 20 residues. This chain's CDR3 is CASRGLRPDTGSTYQETQYF. In DNA, the CDR3 is TGCGCCAGCAGGGGTTTGCGGCCAGACACGGGGAGTACTTACCAAGAGACCCAGTACTTC.